These T cell receptor beta chains were read from a single sample in a study of blood T cell repertoires in COVID-19. Clones were read by immunoSEQ multiplex PCR, and TCRdb kept only the in-frame ones, dropping some. The table includes approximately 430,000 clones, more than 80% detected once. Sequences were obtained from peripheral blood. Every receptor here comes from a young woman with active or convalescent COVID-19. Each CDR3 is given with its conserved first and last residue. D genes are given only for firm matches. Size values are once, few and many counts, or a class for expanded clones, and some rows have none.

D gene	V gene	clone size	J gene	CDR3 DNA	CDR3 protein
TRBD2	TRBV5-1	-	TRBJ2-1	TGCGCCAGCAGCCCCATGGCGCTAGCGGGGGGATACAATGAGCAGTTCTTC	CASSPMALAGGYNEQFF
-	TRBV29-1	-	TRBJ2-7	TGCAGCGCCGTGGTGGACCCCGGGAGTCAGTCCTACGAGCAGTACTTC	CSAVVDPGSQSYEQYF
-	TRBV14	once	TRBJ1-1	TGTGCCAGCAGCCAATACGGGGACACTGAAGCTTTCTTT	CASSQYGDTEAFF
-	TRBV10-2	-	TRBJ1-1	TGCGCCAGCAAAGAAGGACAGCGAGTGTGGAACACTGAAGCTTTCTTT	CASKEGQRVWNTEAFF
-	TRBV7-2	-	TRBJ2-2	TGTGCCAGCAGCTCTGCCGGGGGGCGAACCGGGGAGCTGTTTTTT	CASSSAGGRTGELFF
-	TRBV29-1	-	TRBJ2-5	TGCAGCGTTGTTTCAGTACAAGAGACCCAGTACTTC	CSVVSVQETQYF
-	TRBV4-1	few	TRBJ2-7	TGCGCCAGCAGTCAAAACCGGGACACCCCCTACGAGCAGTACTTC	CASSQNRDTPYEQYF
TRBD1	TRBV19	-	TRBJ1-2	TGTGCCAATCCCCCTGGACAGGGGTATGGCTACACCTTC	CANPPGQGYGYTF
-	TRBV25-1	-	TRBJ2-5	TGTGCCAGCAGTGCGGTAGAGACCCAGTACTTC	CASSAVETQYF
TRBD2	TRBV14	-	TRBJ2-1	TGTGCCAGCAGCCCCCCATTGGCGGGAGGGCATCCGTTCTTC	CASSPPLAGGHPFF
-	TRBV2	-	TRBJ2-7	TGTGCCAGCAGTGAAGTAGCGCTAGCCTCCTACGAGCAGTACTTC	CASSEVALASYEQYF